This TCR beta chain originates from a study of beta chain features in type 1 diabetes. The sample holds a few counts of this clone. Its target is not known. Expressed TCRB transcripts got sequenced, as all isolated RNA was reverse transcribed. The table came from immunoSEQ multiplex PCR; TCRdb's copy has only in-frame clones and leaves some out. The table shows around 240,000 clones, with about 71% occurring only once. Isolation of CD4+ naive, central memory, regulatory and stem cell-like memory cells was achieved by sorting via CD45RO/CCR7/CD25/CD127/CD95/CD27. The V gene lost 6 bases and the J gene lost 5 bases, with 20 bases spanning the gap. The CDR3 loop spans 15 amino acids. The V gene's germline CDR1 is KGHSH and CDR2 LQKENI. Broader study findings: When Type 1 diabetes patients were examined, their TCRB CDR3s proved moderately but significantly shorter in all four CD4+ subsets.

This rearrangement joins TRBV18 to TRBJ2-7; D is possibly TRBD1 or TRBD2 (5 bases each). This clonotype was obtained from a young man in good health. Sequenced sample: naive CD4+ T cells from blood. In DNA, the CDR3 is TGTGCCAGCTCTCGCTCCGGGGCCGCTCATGACGAGCAGTACTTC. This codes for CASSRSGAAHDEQYF.